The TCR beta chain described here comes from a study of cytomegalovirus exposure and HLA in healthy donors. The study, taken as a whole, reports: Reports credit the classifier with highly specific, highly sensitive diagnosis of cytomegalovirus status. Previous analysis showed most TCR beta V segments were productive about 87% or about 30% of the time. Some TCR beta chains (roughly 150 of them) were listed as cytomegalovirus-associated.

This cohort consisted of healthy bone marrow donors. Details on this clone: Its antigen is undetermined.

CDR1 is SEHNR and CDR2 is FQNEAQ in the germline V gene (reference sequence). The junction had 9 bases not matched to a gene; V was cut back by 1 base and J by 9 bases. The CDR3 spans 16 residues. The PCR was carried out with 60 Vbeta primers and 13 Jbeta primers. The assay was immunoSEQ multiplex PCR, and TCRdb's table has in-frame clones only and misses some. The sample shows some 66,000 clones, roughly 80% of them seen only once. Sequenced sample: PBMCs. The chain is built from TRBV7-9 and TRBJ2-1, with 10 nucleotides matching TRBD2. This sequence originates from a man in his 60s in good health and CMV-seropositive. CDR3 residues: CASSLEAGGSGIEQFF. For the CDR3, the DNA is TGTGCCAGCAGCTTAGAAGCGGGAGGGTCCGGGATTGAGCAGTTCTTC.